Listed below are T cell receptor beta chains from one sample, sequenced in a study of T cells after yellow fever vaccination. Each CDR3 protein is one row after TCRdb ran MiXCR on the 5' RACE reads. The sample carries 250,000 to 400,000 distinct CDR3 sequences, around 4.5% recorded once. Source: PBMCs, taken 15 days after the yellow fever booster vaccination. The receptors here all came from a young man who received the YFV17D yellow fever vaccine. Each CDR3 is given with its conserved first and last residue. Fields, in order: CDR3 protein, CDR3 DNA, clone size, V gene, J gene, D gene, CDR3 length. D genes are given only for firm matches. Where a row states a size, it is once, few, many or the class of an expanded clone; other rows omit it.

CASSSPRGARTEAFF	TGTGCCAGCAGTTCCCCCAGGGGGGCGCGCACTGAAGCTTTCTTT	few	TRBV28	TRBJ1-1	TRBD1	15
CSATMDLYYNEQFF	TGCAGTGCCACCATGGACTTATACTACAATGAGCAGTTCTTC	.	TRBV20-1	TRBJ2-1	.	14
CSAQAGLAGNEQFF	TGCAGTGCCCAAGCGGGACTAGCGGGCAATGAGCAGTTCTTC	many	TRBV20-1	TRBJ2-1	TRBD2	14
CASSQGTGGGETQYF	TGCGCCAGCAGCCAAGGGACAGGGGGAGGGGAGACCCAGTACTTC	many	TRBV4-1	TRBJ2-5	TRBD1	15
CASSQGQGRRDGYTF	TGCGCCAGCAGCCAAGGACAGGGCCGGAGAGATGGCTACACCTTC	.	TRBV4-1	TRBJ1-2	TRBD1	15
CASSSPRGQGRRGANVLTF	TGTGCCAGCAGCTCTCCCAGGGGACAGGGTAGGCGCGGGGCCAACGTCCTGACTTTC	few	TRBV9	TRBJ2-6	TRBD1	19
CASSAGGAFEAFF	TGTGCCAGCAGTGCGGGGGGCGCATTTGAAGCTTTCTTT	.	TRBV25-1	TRBJ1-1	.	13
CSVEVVETQYF	TGCAGCGTTGAAGTCGTAGAGACCCAGTACTTC	few	TRBV29-1	TRBJ2-5	.	11
CASSSQGLEETQYF	TGTGCCAGCAGTTCCCAGGGACTAGAAGAGACCCAGTACTTC	many	TRBV6-5	TRBJ2-5	TRBD2	14
CASSQGRTSSEQFF	TGCGCCAGCAGCCAAGGGCGGACTAGCAGTGAGCAGTTCTTC	.	TRBV4-3	TRBJ2-1	TRBD2	14
CASRPDSVYGELFF	TGTGCCAGCAGACCGGACAGCGTATACGGGGAGCTGTTTTTT	.	TRBV5-5	TRBJ2-2	.	14
CASSFSGDTGELFF	TGTGCCAGCAGCTTTAGCGGGGACACCGGGGAGCTGTTTTTT	many	TRBV7-2	TRBJ2-2	TRBD2	14
CASSVQGVVRQETQYF	TGTGCCAGCAGCGTACAGGGTGTAGTTAGGCAAGAGACCCAGTACTTC	many	TRBV7-9	TRBJ2-5	.	16
CASSFGGLFYGYTF	TGTGCCAGCAGCTTTGGGGGCCTATTCTATGGCTACACCTTC	.	TRBV7-2	TRBJ1-2	.	14
CAISNRDRGGETQYF	TGTGCCATCAGTAACCGGGACAGGGGAGGAGAGACCCAGTACTTC	many	TRBV10-3	TRBJ2-5	TRBD1	15
CASSAGQGANYGYTF	TGCGCCAGCAGCGCCGGACAGGGGGCGAACTATGGCTACACCTTC	few	TRBV5-1	TRBJ1-2	TRBD1	15
CASSTINLQGYGYTF	TGTGCCAGCAGCACCATAAACCTACAGGGGTATGGCTACACCTTC	few	TRBV11-2	TRBJ1-2	TRBD1	15
CASSERRDRYGYTF	TGTGCCAGCAGCGAACGCCGGGACCGATATGGCTACACCTTC	.	TRBV14	TRBJ1-2	.	14
CASSLDGRPRDTQYF	TGCGCCAGCAGCCTAGACGGACGGCCCCGGGATACGCAGTATTTT	many	TRBV5-1	TRBJ2-3	.	15
CASSPGTGLWETQYF	TGTGCCAGCAGTCCCGGGACAGGGTTATGGGAGACCCAGTACTTC	few	TRBV6-5	TRBJ2-5	TRBD1	15
CATSGQGAADTQYF	TGTGCCACTTCTGGACAGGGGGCGGCAGATACGCAGTATTTT	few	TRBV24-1	TRBJ2-3	TRBD1	14
CASSQDRGQSGYTF	TGCGCCAGCAGCCAAGACAGGGGGCAAAGTGGCTACACCTTC	.	TRBV4-3	TRBJ1-2	TRBD1	14